This T cell receptor (beta chain) was retrieved from a study of tumor and adjacent non-tumor tissue in lung cancer. Turning to the study itself: There were around eleven adenocarcinoma, a couple of squamous cell carcinoma and 1 small cell lung cancer cases. On average, productive TCRbeta reads reached about 4.17 million per sample.

At least ten counts were recorded for this clonotype. Its cognate antigen is unknown. Three rounds of nested PCR, following a modified ARM-PCR protocol, produced the TCRbeta library. TCRdb called the multiplex PCR reads again in MiXCR, with one record for every CDR3 protein. The sample lists roughly 69,000 distinct CDR3 sequences, around 80% seen once, with around 43% in the top ten. Study conclusions and caveats: Significantly higher TCR diversity was found in tumor than normal lung. In normal lung, the top 100 clones were significantly more dominant than in tumor.

The template was RNA from unsorted bulk tissue. The normal lung tissue was taken more than 3 cm from the tumor edge. The V and J ends lost 3 bases and 2 bases respectively, with 11 bases between them. The CDR3 totals 14 residues. The germline CDR1 and CDR2 sequences are SEHNR and FQNEAQ (reference sequence). Specimen: distant non-tumor lung tissue. The chain combines TRBV7-9 with TRBJ2-7; D uncertain. This clonotype was sampled from a man in his sixties with non-small cell lung cancer. The CDR3 coding sequence is TGTGCCAGCAGCTTGACTCCGGCCCCCTACGAGCAGTACTTC. Its protein is CASSLTPAPYEQYF.